The TCR beta chain under discussion was sequenced for a study of blood T cell repertoires in COVID-19. From germline, CDR1 is SGHDT and CDR2 YYEEEE. The CDR3 spans 14 residues. The ends were cut back, 2 bases at V and 11 bases at J, with 19 bases in the middle. Here immunoSEQ multiplex PCR was the method, and the copy in TCRdb shows in-frame clones only, minus some. The sample yields under 200,000 clones, around four fifths seen once. The chain carries TRBV5-6 and TRBJ2-5; no reliable D call. The sequence came from a woman in her forties or fifties who had recovered from COVID-19. The source material was PBMCs or T cells enriched from blood (not recorded which). CDR3 sequence reads: CASSLRGPISWQYF. CDR3 nucleotide sequence: TGTGCCAGCAGCTTACGCGGCCCCATAAGTTGGCAGTACTTC.